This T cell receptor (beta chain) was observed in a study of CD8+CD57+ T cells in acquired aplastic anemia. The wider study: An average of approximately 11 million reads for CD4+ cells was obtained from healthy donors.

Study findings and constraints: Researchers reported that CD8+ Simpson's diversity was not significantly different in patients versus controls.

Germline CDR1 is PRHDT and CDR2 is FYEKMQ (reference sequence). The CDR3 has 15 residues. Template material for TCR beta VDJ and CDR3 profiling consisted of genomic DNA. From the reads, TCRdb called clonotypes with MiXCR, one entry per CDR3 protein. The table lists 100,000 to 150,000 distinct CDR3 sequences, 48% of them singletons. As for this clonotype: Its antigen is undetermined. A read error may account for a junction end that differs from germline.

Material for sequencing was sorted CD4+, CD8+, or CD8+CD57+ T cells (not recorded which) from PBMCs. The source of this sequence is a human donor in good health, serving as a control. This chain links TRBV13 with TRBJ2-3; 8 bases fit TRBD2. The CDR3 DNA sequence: TGTGCCAGGAGCTTCCGGGGGGGGGCCGGTGATACGCAGTATTTT. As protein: CARSFRGGAGDTQYF. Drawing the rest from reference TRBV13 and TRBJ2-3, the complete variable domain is AAGVIQSPRHLIKEKRETATLKCYPIPRHDTVYWYQQGPGQDPQFLISFYEKMQSDKGSIPDRFSAQQFSDYHSELNMSSLELGDSALYFCARSFRGGAGDTQYFGPGTRLTVL.